The present T cell receptor (beta chain) was sequenced within a study of human T cells and chemical hapten exposure. Study-wide results and caveats: Patch test score showed a positive correlation with PT1 expanded TCR counts. Sensitizing with DPC caused no change in TCRs above 1 in 1000 frequency.

TCRdb itself ran the RACE reads through MiXCR, one entry per CDR3 protein. The repertoire holds 40,000 to 50,000 distinct CDR3 sequences, with over 3.5% as singletons. This clonotype was seen at least ten times. The target antigen is unknown. Documented time point: patch test 1, 2 weeks after DPC sensitization. Treatment: therapeutic diphenylcyclopropenone sensitization with weekly scalp DPC. The study extracted total RNA from unfractionated whole blood. At every patch-test visit, blood was drawn before the patch test was applied. Every donor had alopecia and was 18 to 70 years old; all were suitable for DPC. The sequencing used whole blood, collected in connection with sensitization to the hapten diphenylcyclopropenone (DPC). The TCR originated in a man aged 45-65 years with alopecia areata. Some clones in this sample may be carry-over from other donors' samples.

CDR3 bases: TGTGCCAGTCGGGACCCTCCGAACAATGAGCAGTTCTTC. The encoded protein is CASRDPPNNEQFF. The V gene is TRBV6-2 or TRBV6-3, the J gene TRBJ2-1, with D perhaps being TRBD1 or TRBD2 (5 bases each). There are 13 residues in the CDR3. Germline V gives CDR1 MNHEY, CDR2 SVGEGT. The V and J ends lost 9 bases and 5 bases respectively, with 14 bases between them.